This is a list of T cell receptor beta chains from one sample in a study of response to subunit inactivated influenza vaccine. TCRdb analysed the RT-PCR reads with MiXCR anew, one entry per CDR3 protein. Of fewer than 700,000 distinct CDR3 sequences in the sample, approximately 12% were seen once. The starting material was PBMCs from blood, obtained 40 to 50 days after vaccination. Receptor source: a middle-aged man who received an inactivated influenza vaccine. Each CDR3 is given with its conserved first and last residue. D genes are given only for firm matches. Clone size is shown for a subset of rows, as once, few, many or a class of expanded clone.

V	size	D	J	DNA	CDR3
TRBV5-1	few	TRBD1	TRBJ1-2	TGCGCCAGCAGCCTGACAGGGGGCAATGGCTACACCTTC	CASSLTGGNGYTF
TRBV20-1	NA	TRBD2	TRBJ2-1	TGCAGTGCTAGAGACCCCGCGGAGCGGGGTTCCTACAATGAGCAGTTCTTC	CSARDPAERGSYNEQFF
TRBV28	few	TRBD1	TRBJ2-7	TGTGCCAGCAGTGCCGCAGGGGGACCGTGGGAGCAGTACTTC	CASSAAGGPWEQYF
TRBV29-1	NA	TRBD2	TRBJ2-3	TGCTACGCGGGAGCGGCCGATACGCAGTATTTT	CYAGAADTQYF
TRBV13	NA	NA	TRBJ2-7	TGTGCCAGCAGCTATCGACAGATAGATTTCGGGGAGCAGTACTTC	CASSYRQIDFGEQYF
TRBV6-1	few	TRBD2	TRBJ2-1	TGTGCCGTTCAGGCGGGGGGGTACAATGAGCAGTTCTTC	CAVQAGGYNEQFF
TRBV7-2	NA	NA	TRBJ2-7	TGTGCCAGCAGCCACACTCGGGCCCGAGGGGAGCAGTACTTC	CASSHTRARGEQYF
TRBV20-1	NA	NA	TRBJ1-4	TGCAGTGCTAGAGTCTCCGGACAGCTTAATGAAAAACTGTTTTTT	CSARVSGQLNEKLFF
TRBV28	NA	NA	TRBJ2-3	TGTGCCAGCAGTGGTACGGGAGTCGGCACAGATACGCAGTATTTT	CASSGTGVGTDTQYF
TRBV12-3/TRBV12-4	NA	NA	TRBJ2-3	TGTGCCAGCAGTTTTTCTCGCTCGGGTGCCCGTAGCACAGATACGCAGTATTTT	CASSFSRSGARSTDTQYF
TRBV10-3	few	NA	TRBJ2-6	TGTGCCATCAAGTCCCCCGGGACGGACAGCTCTGGGGCCAACGTCCTGACTTTC	CAIKSPGTDSSGANVLTF
TRBV29-1	NA	NA	TRBJ1-1	TGCAGCGTGGAATTGGGCACGAACACTGAAGCTTTCTTT	CSVELGTNTEAFF
TRBV6-2/TRBV6-3	NA	NA	TRBJ1-3	TGTGCCACGAAGAAGGGACATACCGACTCTGGAAACACCATATATTTT	CATKKGHTDSGNTIYF
TRBV20-1	NA	TRBD2	TRBJ2-1	TGCAGTGCTAGGGATTCAAGCGGGAGAGGAGAGCAGTTCTTC	CSARDSSGRGEQFF
TRBV28	NA	TRBD1	TRBJ2-2	TGTGCCAGCAGTCTTTGGGACAGGGGAGTTCCTAGCAGATCGAACACCGGGGAGCTGTTTTTT	CASSLWDRGVPSRSNTGELFF
TRBV4-3	few	NA	TRBJ2-7	TGCGCCAGCAGCCAAGACAGGGGCTATACCTACGAGCAGTACTTC	CASSQDRGYTYEQYF
TRBV18	few	NA	TRBJ2-5	TGTGCCAGCTCGATACGCGAAAGTCAAGAGACCCAGTACTTC	CASSIRESQETQYF
TRBV5-6	NA	TRBD1	TRBJ2-7	TGTGCCAGCAGCTTGGAAGGGGGCTACCAGCAGTACTTC	CASSLEGGYQQYF
TRBV5-5	NA	NA	TRBJ2-5	TGTGCCAGCTCGTCCGCAGGGGGGAAAGAGACCCAGTACTTC	CASSSAGGKETQYF
TRBV5-6	many	TRBD1	TRBJ2-7	TGTGCCAGCAGCTTGAGGGCCACCGGGACAGGGTACCCTTACTTC	CASSLRATGTGYPYF
TRBV20-1	few	NA	TRBJ2-4	TGCAGTGCTCTAAGGACACTAGCCAAAAACATTCAGTACTTC	CSALRTLAKNIQYF
TRBV7-9	NA	TRBD1	TRBJ1-1	TGTGCCAGCAGCTTCACAGGGGCTGGAACTGAAGCTTTCTTT	CASSFTGAGTEAFF
TRBV12-3/TRBV12-4	few	NA	TRBJ1-4	TGTGCCAGCAGCGACTACGGAAAACTGTTTTTT	CASSDYGKLFF
TRBV7-2	NA	NA	TRBJ2-5	TGTGCCAGCAGCTTAACGAGGGGCGCGGGAGAGACCCAGTACTTC	CASSLTRGAGETQYF
TRBV11-1	few	NA	TRBJ2-6	TGTGCCAGCACCCGTAGGCGTCAGGGAACCTCTGGGGCCAACGTCCTGACTTTC	CASTRRRQGTSGANVLTF